The present TCR beta chain was sequenced within a study of T-cell reconstitution after alpha-beta-depleted transplantation in children. Broader study findings: Reportedly, only several hundred clones from non-depleted graft cells drove alpha-beta T-cell counts at about two months. One year post-transplant, T-cell counts and diversity were largely derived from T cells produced anew.

This clonotype was found many times. Its matching antigen is unknown. For TCRbeta, the library was prepared with unique molecular identifiers. In TCRdb, the PCR reads were re-called with MiXCR into one record per CDR3 protein. The table includes about 240,000 distinct CDR3 sequences, roughly a quarter detected once. With V trimmed by 0 bases and J by 6 bases, 5 bases remained unmatched. This CDR3 is 14 amino acids long. CDR1 and CDR2 (germline): SQVTM, ANQGSEA. The TCR originated in a girl aged 2 to 10 with Fanconi anemia, due to receive a stem cell transplant. This specimen consisted of PBMCs, obtained before TCRalphabeta/CD19-depleted stem cell transplant. The chain recombines TRBV29-1 with TRBJ2-7; 10 bases line up with TRBD2. In DNA form, the CDR3 reads TGCAGCGTTGAAGATCCGCTAGCGGGGGCCGAGCAGTACTTC. It translates to CSVEDPLAGAEQYF.